The subject of this entry is one T cell receptor beta chain. V shed 2 bases and J shed 5 bases, with 14 bases lying between them. Per germline, CDR1 MNHNS and CDR2 SASEGT. The CDR3 contains 15 residues. This specimen comes from a study of blood T cell repertoires in COVID-19. Study context: Specimens from acute and convalescent COVID-19 originated in the United States, Italy and Spain. T cells, B-cell-depleted T cells, or PBMCs provided the cDNA or gDNA that served as material.

In the authors' methods: Amplification with reference gene primers provided the estimates of nucleated cell counts. TCRdb's table, derived via immunoSEQ multiplex PCR, lists solely in-frame clones and lacks some. That table furnishes V, J and clone size, whereas the DNA furnished D and trimming. The table lists more than 200,000 clones, 85% to 90% of them singletons, with 2% to 2.5% in the top ten. This chain connects TRBV6-1 to TRBJ2-3; D is perhaps TRBD1 (7 bases). The sequenced sample consisted of peripheral blood. The sequence was collected from a woman between 45 and 65 years old with acute or convalescent COVID-19. For the CDR3, the DNA is TGTGCCAGCAGTGAATGGGGCAGGGGGGAAGATACGCAGTATTTT. Amino acid sequence: CASSEWGRGEDTQYF.